This T cell receptor (beta chain) was identified in a study of blood T cell repertoires in COVID-19. Per the germline V gene, CDR1 is LNHDA and CDR2 is SQIVND (reference sequence). The CDR3 length is 16 residues. The V and J ends lost 3 bases and 5 bases respectively, with 17 bases between them. Sequenced by immunoSEQ multiplex PCR; TCRdb stores in-frame clones only, minus some. The data contain about 180,000 clones, 88% of them singletons. The sequence derives from a woman between 18 and 29 years old who had recovered from COVID-19. Sequenced: PBMCs or T cells enriched from blood (not recorded which). The chain combines TRBV19 with TRBJ1-5; D remains ambiguous. The DNA of the CDR3 is TGTGCCAGTAGTATGTGGGCGAGTCGAATCGATCAGCCCCAGCATTTT. Translation gives CASSMWASRIDQPQHF. The whole variable domain, filled in from reference TRBV19 and TRBJ1-5, reads DGGITQSPKYLFRKEGQNVTLSCEQNLNHDAMYWYRQDPGQGLRLIYYSQIVNDFQKGDIAEGYSVSREKKESFPLTVTSAQKNPTAFYLCASSMWASRIDQPQHFGDGTRLSIL.